Listed here is a single T cell receptor beta chain. Antigen unknown. Only in-frame clones appear in the TCRdb table, and some are missing; sequencing was by immunoSEQ multiplex PCR. The sample has a few hundred thousand clones; 96% are singletons. These data originate in a study of shared clonotypes between healthy human individuals. Broader study findings: In general, naive subsets displayed greater estimated richness than memory subsets did.

Sequences were obtained from memory CD8+ T cells sorted from blood. Subset specified: CD45RO+ cells pooled with CCR7-negative TemRA cells. The clonotype was recovered from a man aged 25 to 45 in good health.

DNA of the CDR3: TGTGCCAGCAGGGACAACACTGATTCACCCCTCCACTTT. Protein: CASRDNTDSPLHF. J is TRBJ1-6 and V is TRBV2; possible D gene TRBD1, 5 bases. The CDR3 contains 13 residues. Germline V gene data show CDR1 as SNHLY and CDR2 as FYNNEI. The ends were cut back, 6 bases at V and 8 bases at J, with 11 bases in the middle. Based on the CDR3 plus reference TRBV2 and TRBJ1-6, the full variable domain is EPEVTQTPSHQVTQMGQEVILRCVPISNHLYFYWYRQILGQKVEFLVSFYNNEISEKSEIFDDQFSVERPDGSNFTLKIRSTKLEDSAMYFCASRDNTDSPLHFGNGTRLTVT.